The T cell receptor (beta chain) under discussion was sequenced for a study of regulatory T cells in long-lasting Graves disease. Time point: newly diagnosed GD, antithyroid drugs for less than 3 months. TCR sequences were obtained from RNA taken from PBMCs. The table lists this clonotype with a few counts. Its antigen is unidentified. Arm-PCR with iRepertoire HTBI primers amplified the CDR3 regions for these TCR beta libraries. Authors' methods: Identification across samples found 62 TRBV and 12 to 15 TRBJ segments. One entry per CDR3 protein, called by TCRdb with MiXCR from the multiplex PCR reads. The V and J calls were determined by TCRdb, not by the authors. The table shows roughly 510,000 distinct CDR3 sequences, with about 16% occurring only once. Study-wide points: Lower TCR diversity characterized persistent Graves' patients relative to newly diagnosed patients.

In addition, the sample was reused for a study of T cells in Graves' hyperthyroidism and ophthalmopathy. That publication notes: When the TCR CDR3 underwent first-round RT-PCR, the HTBI primer set was used. Most thyroid-expanded clonotypes above 0.001 were also found in blood.

Source: peripheral blood mononuclear cells (PBMCs), taken at new diagnosis, from a patient treated with antithyroid drugs. The sequence came from a man between 18 and 29 years old with Graves disease.

The CDR3 bases are TGCGCCAGCTTCCCTGGGCAGGCCCTGAACACTGAAGCTTTCTTT. It encodes CASFPGQALNTEAFF. This chain uses TRBV10-2 with TRBJ1-1; D is uncertain. CDR1 is WSHSY and CDR2 is SAAADI in the germline V gene. CDR3 length: 15 amino acids. Trimming left V 8 bases short and J 0 bases short, with 16 bases between.